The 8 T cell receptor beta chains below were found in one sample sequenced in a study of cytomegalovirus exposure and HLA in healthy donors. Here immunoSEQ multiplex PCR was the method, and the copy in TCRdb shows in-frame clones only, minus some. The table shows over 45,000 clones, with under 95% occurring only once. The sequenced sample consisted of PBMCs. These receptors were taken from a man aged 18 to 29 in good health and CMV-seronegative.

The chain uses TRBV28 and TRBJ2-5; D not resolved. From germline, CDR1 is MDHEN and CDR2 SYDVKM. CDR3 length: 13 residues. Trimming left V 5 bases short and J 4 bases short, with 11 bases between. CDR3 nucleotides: TGTGCCAGCAGTCTCACGACTGGAGAGACCCAGTACTTC. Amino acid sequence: CASSLTTGETQYF.

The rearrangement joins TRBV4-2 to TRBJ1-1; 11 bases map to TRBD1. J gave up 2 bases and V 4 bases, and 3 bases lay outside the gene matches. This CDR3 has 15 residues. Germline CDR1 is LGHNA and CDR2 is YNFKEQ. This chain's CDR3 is CASSPGQGANTEAFF. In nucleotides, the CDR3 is TGTGCCAGCAGCCCTGGACAGGGGGCAAACACTGAAGCTTTCTTT.

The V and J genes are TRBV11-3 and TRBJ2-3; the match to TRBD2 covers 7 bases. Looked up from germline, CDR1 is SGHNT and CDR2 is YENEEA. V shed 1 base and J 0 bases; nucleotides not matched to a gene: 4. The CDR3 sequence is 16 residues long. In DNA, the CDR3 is TGTGCCAGCAGCTTAGCGGGGGGACTTAGCACAGATACGCAGTATTTT. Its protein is CASSLAGGLSTDTQYF.

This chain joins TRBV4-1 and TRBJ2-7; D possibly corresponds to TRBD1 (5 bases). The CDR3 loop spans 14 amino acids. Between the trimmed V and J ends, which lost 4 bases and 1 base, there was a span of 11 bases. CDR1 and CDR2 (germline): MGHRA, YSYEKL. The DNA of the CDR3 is TGCGCCAGCAGCCGAGACAGAAGTTCCTACGAGCAGTACTTC. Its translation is CASSRDRSSYEQYF.

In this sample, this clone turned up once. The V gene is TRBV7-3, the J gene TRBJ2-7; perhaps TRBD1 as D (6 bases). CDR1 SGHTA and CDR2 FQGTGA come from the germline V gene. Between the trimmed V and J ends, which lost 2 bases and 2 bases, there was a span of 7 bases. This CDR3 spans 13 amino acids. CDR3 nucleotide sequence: TGTGCCAGCAGCTTAGGGGGCCCCTACGAGCAGTACTTC. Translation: CASSLGGPYEQYF. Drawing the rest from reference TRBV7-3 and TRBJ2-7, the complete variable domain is GAGVSQTPSNKVTEKGKYVELRCDPISGHTALYWYRQSLGQGPEFLIYFQGTGAADDSGLPNDRFFAVRPEGSVSTLKIQRTERGDSAVYLCASSLGGPYEQYFGPGTRLTVT.

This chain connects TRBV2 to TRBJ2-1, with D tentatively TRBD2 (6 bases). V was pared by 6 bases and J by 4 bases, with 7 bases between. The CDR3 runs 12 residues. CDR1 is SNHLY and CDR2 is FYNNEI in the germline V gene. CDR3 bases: TGTGCCAGCAGCGCGGGGTACAATGAGCAGTTCTTC. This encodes CASSAGYNEQFF.

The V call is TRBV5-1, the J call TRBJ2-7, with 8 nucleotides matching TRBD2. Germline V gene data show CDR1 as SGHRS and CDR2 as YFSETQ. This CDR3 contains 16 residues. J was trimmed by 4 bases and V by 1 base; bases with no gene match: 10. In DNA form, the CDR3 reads TGCGCCAGCAGCTTGAAGGCTAGCGGGCTTAATTACGAGCAGTACTTC. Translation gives CASSLKASGLNYEQYF.

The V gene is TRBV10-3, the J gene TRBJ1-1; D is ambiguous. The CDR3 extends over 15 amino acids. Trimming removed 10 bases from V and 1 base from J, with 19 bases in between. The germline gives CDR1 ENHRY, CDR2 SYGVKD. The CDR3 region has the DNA TGTGCCAGCTGCAGGTCTGGCCGAGCGAACACTGAAGCTTTCTTT. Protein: CASCRSGRANTEAFF.